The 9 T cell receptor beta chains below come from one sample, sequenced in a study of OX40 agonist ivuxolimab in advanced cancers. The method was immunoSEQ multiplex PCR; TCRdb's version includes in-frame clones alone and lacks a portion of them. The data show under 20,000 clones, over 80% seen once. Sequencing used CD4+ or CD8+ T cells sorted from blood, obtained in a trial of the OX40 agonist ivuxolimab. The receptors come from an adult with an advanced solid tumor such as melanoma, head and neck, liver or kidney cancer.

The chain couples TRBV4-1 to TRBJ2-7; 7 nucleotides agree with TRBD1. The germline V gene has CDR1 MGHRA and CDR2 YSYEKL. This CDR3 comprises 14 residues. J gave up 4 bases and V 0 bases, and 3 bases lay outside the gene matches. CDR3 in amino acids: CASSQEDRAYEQYF. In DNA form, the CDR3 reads TGCGCCAGCAGCCAAGAAGACAGGGCATACGAGCAGTACTTC.

Here the CDR3 DNA reads TGTGCCAGCAGTTCGACCTACGAGCAGTACTTC. It is translated as CASSSTYEQYF. The chain uses TRBV7-8 and TRBJ2-7; D not certain. The CDR3 loop spans 11 amino acids. The germline V gene encodes CDR1 SGHVS and CDR2 FQNEAQ. The V gene lost 6 bases and the J gene lost 2 bases, with 5 bases spanning the gap. The complete variable domain, with remaining parts taken from reference TRBV7-8 and TRBJ2-7, reads GAGVSQSPRYKVAKRGQDVALRCDPISGHVSLFWYQQALGQGPEFLTYFQNEAQLDKSGLPSDRFFAERPEGSVSTLKIQRTQQEDSAVYLCASSSTYEQYFGPGTRLTVT.

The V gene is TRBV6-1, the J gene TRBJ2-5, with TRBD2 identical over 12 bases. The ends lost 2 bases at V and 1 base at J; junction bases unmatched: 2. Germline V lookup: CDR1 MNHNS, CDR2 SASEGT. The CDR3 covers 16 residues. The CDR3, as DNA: TGTGCCAGCAGTGAACTAGCGGGAGGGCCCCAAGAGACCCAGTACTTC. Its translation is CASSELAGGPQETQYF.

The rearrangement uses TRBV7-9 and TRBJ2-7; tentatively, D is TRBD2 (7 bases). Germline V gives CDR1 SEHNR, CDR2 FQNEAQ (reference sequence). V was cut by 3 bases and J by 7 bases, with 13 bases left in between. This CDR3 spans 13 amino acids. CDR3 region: CASSFGGAWEQYF. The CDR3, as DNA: TGTGCCAGCAGCTTTGGGGGGGCCTGGGAGCAGTACTTC.

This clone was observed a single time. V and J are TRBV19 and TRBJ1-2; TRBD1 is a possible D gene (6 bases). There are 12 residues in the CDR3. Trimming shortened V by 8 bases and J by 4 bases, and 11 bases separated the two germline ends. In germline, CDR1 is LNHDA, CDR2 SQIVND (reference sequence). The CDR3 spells CASFDRLYGYTF. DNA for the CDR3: TGTGCCAGTTTCGACAGGCTCTATGGCTACACCTTC. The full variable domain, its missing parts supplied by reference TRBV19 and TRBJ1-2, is DGGITQSPKYLFRKEGQNVTLSCEQNLNHDAMYWYRQDPGQGLRLIYYSQIVNDFQKGDIAEGYSVSREKKESFPLTVTSAQKNPTAFYLCASFDRLYGYTFGSGTRLTVV.

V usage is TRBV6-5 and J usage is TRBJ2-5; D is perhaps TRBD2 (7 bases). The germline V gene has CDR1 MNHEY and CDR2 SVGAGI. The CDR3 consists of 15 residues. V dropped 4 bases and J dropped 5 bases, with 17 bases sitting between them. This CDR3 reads CASSSAGAEGETQYF. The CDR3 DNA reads TGTGCCAGCAGTTCCGCGGGGGCGGAGGGGGAGACCCAGTACTTC.

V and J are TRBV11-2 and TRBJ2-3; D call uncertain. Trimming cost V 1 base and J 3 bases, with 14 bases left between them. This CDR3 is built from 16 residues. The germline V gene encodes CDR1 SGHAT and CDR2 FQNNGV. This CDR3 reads CASSLGALGVTDTQYF. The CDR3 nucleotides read TGTGCCAGCAGCTTAGGGGCCCTAGGAGTAACAGATACGCAGTATTTT.

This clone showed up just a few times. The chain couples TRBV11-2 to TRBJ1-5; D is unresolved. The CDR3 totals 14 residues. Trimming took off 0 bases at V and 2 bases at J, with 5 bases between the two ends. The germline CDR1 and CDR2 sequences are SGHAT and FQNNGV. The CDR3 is CASSLDSGNQPQHF. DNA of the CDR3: TGTGCCAGCAGCTTAGATTCCGGCAATCAGCCCCAGCATTTT.

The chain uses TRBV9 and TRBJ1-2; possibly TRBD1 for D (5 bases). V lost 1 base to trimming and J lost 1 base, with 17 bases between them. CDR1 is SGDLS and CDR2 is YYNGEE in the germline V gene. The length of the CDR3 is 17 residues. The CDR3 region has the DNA TGTGCCAGCAGCGTATCCCCTCGACCAGGGATTAACTATGGCTACACCTTC. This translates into CASSVSPRPGINYGYTF. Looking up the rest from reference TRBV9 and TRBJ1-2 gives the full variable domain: DSGVTQTPKHLITATGQRVTLRCSPRSGDLSVYWYQQSLDQGLQFLIQYYNGEERAKGNILERFSAQQFPDLHSELNLSSLELGDSALYFCASSVSPRPGINYGYTFGSGTRLTVV.